This T cell receptor beta chain was captured in a study of blood T cell repertoires in COVID-19. Overall study context: PBMCs, B-cell-depleted T cells, or T cells were the source of the cDNA or gDNA that made up the material.

Seattle participants joined during active infection and were tracked over time. Libraries were prepared by immunoSEQ multiplex PCR; TCRdb keeps only in-frame clonotypes and omits some of them. Of tens of thousands of clones listed, approximately 79% are singletons. The CDR3 runs 15 residues. The germline CDR1 and CDR2 sequences are SQVTM and ANQGSEA. V was clipped by 4 bases and J by 0 bases, with 12 bases between them. The specimen sequenced was peripheral blood. The sequence was obtained from a man in his 70s with COVID-19, enrolled during active disease. V usage is TRBV29-1 and J usage is TRBJ2-2, with D possibly matching TRBD1 (5 bases). The CDR3 reads CSVGTGTANTGELFF. The CDR3 bases are TGCAGCGTTGGAACAGGCACCGCGAACACCGGGGAGCTGTTTTTT.